Reported below is one TCR beta chain. The data derive from a study of shared clonotypes between healthy human individuals. The trim removed 5 bases at V and 1 base at J, leaving 7 bases unmatched. This CDR3 has 15 residues. The germline V gene encodes CDR1 SGHDT and CDR2 YYEEEE. TCRdb's copy holds only in-frame clones and misses some; the assay was immunoSEQ multiplex PCR. The table records 950,000 to 1,300,000 clones, around four fifths of them present only once. Sample: memory CD4+ T cells sorted from blood. Subset denoted: CD45RA-negative fraction. This chain uses TRBV5-6 with TRBJ2-3; 7 bases match TRBD1. The receptor comes from a man between 18 and 35 years old in good health. CDR3 residues: CASRPGGRGTDTQYF. The CDR3 DNA is TGTGCCAGCAGACCAGGGGGAAGGGGCACAGATACGCAGTATTTT.